These 2 T cell receptor beta chains were all obtained from the same sample, sequenced in a study of human T cells and chemical hapten exposure. Each CDR3 protein is one row after TCRdb ran MiXCR on the RACE reads. In the table there are under 65,000 distinct CDR3 sequences, around 9.4% of which are singletons. This sample's time point: pre-sensitization, week 0. Treatment in this sample: therapeutic diphenylcyclopropenone sensitization with weekly scalp DPC. The specimen was whole blood, collected in connection with sensitization to the hapten diphenylcyclopropenone (DPC). These receptors all come from a woman aged 40 to 50 with alopecia areata. Some clones in this sample may be carry-over from other donors' samples.

J is TRBJ2-3 and V is TRBV29-1, with TRBD2 matching 7 bases. The CDR3 consists of 18 residues. Germline CDR1 and CDR2: SQVTM and ANQGSEA. With V trimmed by 6 bases and J by 2 bases, 20 bases remained unmatched. The chain's CDR3 is CSVPSIHLAVGTTDTQYF. The CDR3 DNA reads as TGCAGCGTCCCGAGTATCCATCTAGCGGTAGGGACCACAGATACGCAGTATTTT.

This clonotype was counted many times. The chain has TRBV12-3 or TRBV12-4 and TRBJ1-1; D gene uncertain. The V and J ends lost 2 bases and 1 base respectively, with 11 bases between them. The CDR3 length is 15 residues. The CDR3 coding sequence is TGTGCCAGCAGTTTACATAGTCAGGCGAACACTGAAGCTTTCTTT. This translates into CASSLHSQANTEAFF.